The 5 T cell receptor beta chains below were found in one sample sequenced in a study of blood T cells in healthy people across ages. Next came a second PCR, run for roughly 6 to 11 cycles, which used a sample-barcoded 5' primer along with a J-beta primer mix. One entry per CDR3 protein, called by TCRdb with MiXCR from the 5' RACE reads. The table lists fewer than 900,000 distinct CDR3 sequences, about 40% of them singletons. Sequencing input: blood. The receptors shown here come from a woman aged 60-75 years in good health.

The table lists this clonotype with a few counts. The chain employs TRBV4-1 and TRBJ2-5; D perhaps matches TRBD1 (5 bases). With the DNA end fitting TRBJ2-7 better, the J assignment may be wrong. CDR3 length equals 13 residues. In germline, CDR1 is MGHRA, CDR2 YSYEKL. CDR3 sequence reads: CASSQGLGLEQYF. The CDR3 region has the DNA TGCGCCAGCAGCCAAGGACTGGGGCTCGAGCAGTACTTC.

Comment on this clonotype: This may be a read error: a much more frequent sequence differs by one nucleotide. The chain recombines TRBV6-2 or TRBV6-3 with TRBJ2-7; no firm D call. Trimming shortened V by 6 bases and J by 7 bases, and 13 bases separated the two germline ends. The germline CDR1 and CDR2 sequences are MNHEY and SVGEGT. This CDR3 region has 12 residues. The CDR3 nucleotides are TGTGCCAGCAGAGACTTCTACAATGAGCAGTACTTC. It translates to CASRDFYNEQYF.

The chain employs TRBV25-1 and TRBJ1-4, with D uncertain. The CDR3 runs 14 residues. With 2 bases removed from V and 8 bases from J, the gap between germline ends came to 12 bases. CDR1 is MGHDK, CDR2 SYGVNS, per germline. The DNA of the CDR3 is TGTGCCAGCAGTGAAGGCACAGTTTTCGAAAAACTGTTTTTT. Protein sequence: CASSEGTVFEKLFF. Supplemented by reference TRBV25-1 and TRBJ1-4, the full variable domain reads EADIYQTPRYLVIGTGKKITLECSQTMGHDKMYWYQQDPGMELHLIHYSYGVNSTEKGDLSSESTVSRIRTEHFPLTLESARPSHTSQYLCASSEGTVFEKLFFGSGTQLSVL.

The chain joins TRBV20-1 to TRBJ1-2, with D unclear. This CDR3 has 13 residues. Germline V gene lookup returns CDR1 DFQATT and CDR2 SNEGSKA (reference sequence). Trimming cost V 0 bases and J 1 base, with 6 bases left between them. The CDR3 DNA is TGCAGTGCTAGAGAGGCGATTAACTATGGCTACACCTTC. Amino acids: CSAREAINYGYTF.

The table lists this clonotype with a count of one. The chain employs TRBV5-1 and TRBJ2-4; unclear D gene. Trimming took 0 bases from V and 5 from J, leaving 6 bases between them. Germline CDR1 is SGHRS and CDR2 is YFSETQ. This CDR3 is built from 13 residues. The CDR3 loop reads CASSLDGQNIQYF. The CDR3 region has the DNA TGCGCCAGCAGCTTGGACGGGCAAAACATTCAGTACTTC.